The 18 T cell receptor beta chains in this list originate from one sample, sequenced in a study of CD8 T cells in Susac syndrome. RNA amounts of about 0.5 to 1 ug underwent reverse transcription with random hexamers. One entry per CDR3 protein, called by TCRdb with MiXCR from the immunoSEQ multiplex PCR reads. Among about 210,000 distinct CDR3 sequences listed, 95% were seen once. Material: CD4+ T cells from PBMCs. These receptor sequences come from a human donor with multiple sclerosis.

The rearrangement uses TRBV29-1 and TRBJ2-5; 15 bases are shared with TRBD2. From germline, CDR1 is SQVTM and CDR2 ANQGSEA. The J segment lost 5 bases and the V segment lost 6 bases, leaving 7 bases of the junction unmatched. The CDR3 spans 15 residues. The DNA of the CDR3 is TGCAGCGTCCGCAGGGGACTAGCGGGAGGTGAGACCCAGTACTTC. Translated, it gives CSVRRGLAGGETQYF.

The rearrangement uses TRBV29-1 and TRBJ2-5; a possible D gene is TRBD2 (5 bases). The CDR3 has 13 amino acids. The germline CDR1 and CDR2 sequences are SQVTM and ANQGSEA. The germline V and J ends were trimmed by 4 bases and 5 bases, with 14 bases remaining between them. DNA of the CDR3: TGCAGCGTTGTTCTAGCCCCCGGCGAGACCCAGTACTTC. This sequence encodes CSVVLAPGETQYF.

The sample holds a few counts of this clonotype. The chain recombines TRBV12-3 or TRBV12-4 with TRBJ1-2; unclear D gene. The V end was cut by 3 bases, the J end by 7 bases, with 6 bases between. This CDR3 comprises 11 residues. Here the CDR3 reads CASSFGGGYTF. The CDR3, as DNA: TGTGCCAGCAGTTTTGGAGGTGGCTACACCTTC.

This chain uses TRBV6-1 with TRBJ2-7; 14 positions match TRBD2. CDR3 length: 18 residues. The junction had 12 bases not matched to a gene; V was cut back by 6 bases and J by 2 bases. Germline assignment: CDR1 MNHNS and CDR2 SASEGT. The CDR3 loop reads CASRSSGLAGDQPYEQYF. For the CDR3, the DNA is TGTGCCAGCAGAAGCTCGGGACTAGCGGGAGACCAACCCTACGAGCAGTACTTC.

This rearrangement joins TRBV4-1 to TRBJ1-2; D not resolved. Germline loops: CDR1 MGHRA, CDR2 YSYEKL. Trimming pared 1 base from V and 8 bases from J, leaving 17 bases between. The CDR3 loop spans 15 amino acids. CDR3 sequence reads: CASSQVVGTSMGYTF. DNA of the CDR3: TGCGCCAGCAGCCAAGTAGTAGGCACCTCTATGGGCTACACCTTC.

The CDR3 reads CASRREGAGNTIYF. Here the CDR3 DNA reads TGTGCCAGCAGGAGGGAGGGAGCTGGAAACACCATATATTTT. The chain joins TRBV9 to TRBJ1-3; D gene ambiguous. This CDR3 comprises 14 residues. Germline CDR1 reads SGDLS; CDR2 reads YYNGEE. Trimming removed 5 bases at V and 2 bases at J, with 11 bases between. The full variable domain, in which reference TRBV9 and TRBJ1-3 provide the parts outside the CDR3, is DSGVTQTPKHLITATGQRVTLRCSPRSGDLSVYWYQQSLDQGLQFLIQYYNGEERAKGNILERFSAQQFPDLHSELNLSSLELGDSALYFCASRREGAGNTIYFGEGSWLTVV.

The rearrangement joins TRBV7-8 to TRBJ2-2; D is uncertain. The ends were cut back, 5 bases at V and 13 bases at J, with 23 bases in the middle. The CDR3 length is 15 residues. Germline V lookup: CDR1 SGHVS, CDR2 FQNEAQ. This CDR3 is CASSPVGSSVVGLFF. In DNA form, the CDR3 reads TGTGCCAGCAGCCCGGTGGGCAGCTCTGTAGTCGGGCTGTTTTTT. Full variable domain (missing parts from reference TRBV7-8 and TRBJ2-2): GAGVSQSPRYKVAKRGQDVALRCDPISGHVSLFWYQQALGQGPEFLTYFQNEAQLDKSGLPSDRFFAERPEGSVSTLKIQRTQQEDSAVYLCASSPVGSSVVGLFFGEGSRLTVL.

The chain recombines TRBV3-1 with TRBJ1-2, with D uncertain. V was cut by 0 bases and J by 2 bases, with 7 bases left in between. Germline values: CDR1 LGHDT, CDR2 YNNKEL (reference sequence). The CDR3 spans 14 residues. This CDR3 reads CASSQDKGNYGYTF. For the CDR3, the DNA is TGTGCCAGCAGCCAAGATAAAGGGAACTATGGCTACACCTTC.

V gene TRBV20-1 combines with J gene TRBJ2-3; D might be TRBD1 or TRBD2, each matching 5 bases. Germline V lookup: CDR1 DFQATT, CDR2 SNEGSKA (reference sequence). The CDR3 has 10 residues. For the CDR3, the DNA is TGCAGCGTGGGGGAGGATACGCAGTATTTT. Its translation is CSVGEDTQYF.

The rearrangement links TRBV20-1 to TRBJ1-1; TRBD1 matches 9 bases. Germline V CDR1 and CDR2: DFQATT, SNEGSKA (reference sequence). This CDR3 is built from 13 residues. After removal of 6 bases from V and 8 bases from J, the junction contained 10 bases not matched to a gene. The CDR3 DNA reads TGCAGTGCAAACAGGGGGCGCGTTGCGGAAGCTTTCTTT. Translating gives CSANRGRVAEAFF.

The chain employs TRBV20-1 and TRBJ1-5, with D unclear. Germline loops: CDR1 DFQATT, CDR2 SNEGSKA (reference sequence). V lost 7 bases, J lost 4 bases, and 14 bases lay in between. CDR3 length: 13 amino acids. The CDR3, as DNA: TGCAGTGTAAGGGCCCCGGGAAATCAGCCCCAGCATTTT. The encoded protein is CSVRAPGNQPQHF.

This rearrangement joins TRBV11-2 to TRBJ2-7, with D possibly matching TRBD1 (6 bases). CDR1 is SGHAT, CDR2 FQNNGV, per germline. Trimming removed 4 bases from V and 6 bases from J, with 19 bases in between. The CDR3 runs to 15 residues. In nucleotides, the CDR3 is TGTGCCAGCAGCTGGGGTGGGGGCCCATACGTCGAGCAGTACTTC. Amino acids: CASSWGGGPYVEQYF.

The chain carries TRBV2 and TRBJ2-6; D is possibly TRBD1 or TRBD2 (5 bases each). Per the germline V gene, CDR1 is SNHLY and CDR2 is FYNNEI. Trimming left V 8 bases short and J 0 bases short, with 14 bases between. The CDR3 is made up of 16 amino acids. CDR3 nucleotide sequence: TGTGCCAGCCGGGGCTACAGAAGCTCTGGGGCCAACGTCCTGACTTTC. Its translation is CASRGYRSSGANVLTF. Full variable domain (missing parts from reference TRBV2 and TRBJ2-6): EPEVTQTPSHQVTQMGQEVILRCVPISNHLYFYWYRQILGQKVEFLVSFYNNEISEKSEIFDDQFSVERPDGSNFTLKIRSTKLEDSAMYFCASRGYRSSGANVLTFGAGSRLTVL.

CDR3 amino acids: CASSPGEGVAQHF. CDR3 in DNA: TGTGCCAGCAGCCCCGGCGAGGGTGTGGCCCAGCATTTT. V usage is TRBV6-5 and J usage is TRBJ1-5; no reliable D call. The CDR3 is made up of 13 amino acids. V was pared by 6 bases and J by 11 bases, with 17 bases between. Germline assignment: CDR1 MNHEY and CDR2 SVGAGI.

V and J are TRBV20-1 and TRBJ2-3; 9 positions agree with TRBD1. After removal of 5 bases from V and 2 bases from J, the junction contained 8 bases not matched to a gene. The germline V gene has CDR1 DFQATT and CDR2 SNEGSKA (reference sequence). The CDR3 is 15 residues long. The CDR3 nucleotides are TGCAGTGCTGTGGGGGGACAGGGCTCCACAGATACGCAGTATTTT. Its protein is CSAVGGQGSTDTQYF.

This chain links TRBV20-1 with TRBJ1-1; D not certain. Germline V gene sequence: CDR1 DFQATT, CDR2 SNEGSKA (reference sequence). The CDR3 totals 13 residues. V was cut by 6 bases and J by 1 base, with 12 bases left in between. The CDR3 here is CSAMMGENTEAFF. In DNA, the CDR3 is TGCAGTGCCATGATGGGCGAGAACACTGAAGCTTTCTTT.

V usage is TRBV9 and J usage is TRBJ2-2, with D unresolved. CDR3 length: 16 amino acids. Germline lookup yields CDR1 SGDLS and CDR2 YYNGEE. With 0 bases removed from V and 1 base from J, the gap between germline ends came to 10 bases. CDR3 loop: CASSVALMMNTGELFF. Here the CDR3 DNA reads TGTGCCAGCAGCGTAGCCCTGATGATGAACACCGGGGAGCTGTTTTTT. The complete variable domain, with remaining parts taken from reference TRBV9 and TRBJ2-2, reads DSGVTQTPKHLITATGQRVTLRCSPRSGDLSVYWYQQSLDQGLQFLIQYYNGEERAKGNILERFSAQQFPDLHSELNLSSLELGDSALYFCASSVALMMNTGELFFGEGSRLTVL.

This rearrangement joins TRBV20-1 to TRBJ2-2; a possible D gene is TRBD2 (5 bases). V was clipped by 5 bases and J by 0 bases, with 10 bases between them. The CDR3 is 14 residues long. The germline V gene has CDR1 DFQATT and CDR2 SNEGSKA (reference sequence). DNA for the CDR3: TGCAGTGCTGTGGCTAGCCCGAACACCGGGGAGCTGTTTTTT. It is translated as CSAVASPNTGELFF.